This TCR beta chain was identified in a study of T-cell memory formation after mild COVID-19. Study-wide background: Largely, the TCR clusters proved donor specific.

General study findings and limits: Later expanders leaned CD4+, whereas day 15 to 85 contracting clones were balanced CD4/CD8. CD8+ contracting clones occupied EMRA, while CD4+ ones occupied mainly CM and EM.

This clonotype was seen a few times. Its antigen is as yet unknown. Germline V gene sequence: CDR1 MNHEY, CDR2 SMNVEV (reference sequence). J was trimmed by 6 bases and V by 6 bases; bases with no gene match: 7. There are 15 residues in the CDR3. TCRalpha and TCRbeta libraries used 5'RACE with constant-segment primers and UMIs. TCRdb re-derived calls from the 5' RACE reads in MiXCR, one entry per CDR3 protein. This table has roughly 370,000 distinct CDR3 sequences, approximately 16% appearing once. This sequence joins TRBV27 and TRBJ1-5, with 11 bases that match TRBD1. The sequenced sample was PBMCs or a T cell subset sorted from them (not recorded which). This sequence originates from a man between 18 and 29 years old who had mild COVID-19 (a few samples of this study predate the infection). Cell type and time point are not known. CDR3: CASRGGTGGVQPQHF. CDR3 in DNA: TGTGCCAGCAGGGGCGGGACAGGGGGTGTTCAGCCCCAGCATTTT.